This T cell receptor beta chain was observed in a study of shared clonotypes between healthy human individuals (dated by TCRdb to the early 2020s). A note on the overall study: A few men and two women, aged 18 to 49 years, made up the cohort. Per donor, three plates each were used for CD4 naive and CD4 memory, two for CD8 naive, and one for CD8 memory. Blood TCR repertoires of five healthy adults were deeply sequenced to estimate repertoire size and the extent of clonotype sharing between individuals. Different laboratories and diverse techniques were used to prepare libraries and sequence TCR repertoires, to increase sequencing depth and limit assay-specific biases. Each donor's leukapheresis produced roughly between roughly 0.85 and 9.5 billion PBMCs. General conclusions and limits of the study: Compared with non-shared clonotypes, clonotypes shared by all four sorted-subset donors had higher generation probabilities. Because the study included a small number of donors, the genetic and exposure-history diversity represented was limited. Pairwise subsampling indicated that sequencing depth was expected to affect the degree of clonotype sharing among donors. Sampling was restricted to blood, and TCR repertoires in tissues likely differ from the TCR repertoires found in blood. When four donors were compared, the shared fraction of clonotypes was about 5% for naive CD4, around 3.6% for naive CD8, 2.3% for memory CD4, and 0.3% to 0.5% for memory CD8. Naive subsets generally had larger estimated clonotype richness than memory subsets. Incomplete sequencing was indicated by rarefaction of sorted-subset datasets, despite the large sequencing depth.

Concerning this clone: Its antigen has not been determined. Nothing much larger sits one base from this clone, and base qualities are not available.

For the CD8 naive samples, CD45RO-negative cells were positively selected for CCR7, yielding a CD45RA+CCR7+ population from which TemRA cells were excluded. Healthy HIV-negative adults with no recently reported acute infections or vaccinations were included as donors. All donors were Caucasian adults living in Nashville, Tennessee, USA. Blood was collected by leukapheresis, and PBMCs were isolated by Ficoll-Histopaque density gradient centrifugation and then cryopreserved in liquid nitrogen vapor phase. Purity and quantity of every magnetically sorted T cell population were checked by analytical flow cytometry. Genomic DNA was isolated from each sorted fraction and quantified by UV absorbance on a Nanodrop 2000c. The CDR3 spans 18 residues, from the cysteine through the phenylalanine. The CDR3 DNA has 54 bases and is translated from base 1. CDR1 SGDLS and CDR2 YYNGEE were looked up in the germline V gene. V was cut back by 4 bases and J by 1 base, leaving a gap of 18 bases between them.

TCR CDR3 regions were amplified from genomic DNA by multiplex PCR using the deep immunoSEQ assay. Extracted genomic DNA from each cell subset was spread evenly across all wells of several immunoSEQ 96-well plates, with each plate serving as a replicate. Each replicate PCR for sorted subsets received roughly 200 ng genomic DNA, equal to roughly 29,000 T cell genomes. Purified libraries were measured with a Qubit 3.0 fluorometer, size-checked on a Bioanalyzer 2100, and measured again with the KAPA Library Quantification kit. A separate single-read 150-cycle Illumina NextSeq 550 flow cell was used to sequence each immunoSEQ 96-well plate. The source study handled its data this way. Because the immunoSEQ output held only junctional sequences and lacked quality scores, the filtering could not match the filtering applied to full-length reads. Sequences were annotated with PyIR, a Python wrapper for IgBLAST v1.9, and V/J genes and CDR3 were assigned using IMGT germline references. Any read was removed if the V/J assignment was weak (E-value above 1e-6), the CDR3 was missing, or the read contained stop codons, out-of-frame junctions, or ambiguous translated residues. A V3J clonotype was defined by an identical inferred V gene, J gene, and CDR3 amino acid sequence. Percentage overlap between repertoires was calculated by dividing the number of shared unique clonotypes by the size of the smaller repertoire. RTK rarefaction, the Chao1 estimator, and Recon v2.1 estimates of unobserved clonotypes were used to assess repertoire richness. Generation probabilities for all TCRbeta clonotypes obtained by the gDNA method from a handful of donors were computed using OLGA. The table was pulled from immuneACCESS by TCRdb, which kept in-frame rearrangements only. Such tables lose some clones; where checked, under half of the loss comes from unresolved V genes, and the rest has no known cause. V and J calls and clone size come straight from that table; D and trimming were deduced from the DNA. This sample gives approximately 810,000 clones in total; 92% of them show up just once. The top ten constitute 24% of the sample.

The chain joins TRBV9 to TRBJ2-6; a weak D assignment points to TRBD1 (5 bases agree). The source is a man aged 30 to 39 in good health. Sequencing was carried out using naive CD8+ T cells sorted from blood. The cell subset or site label on this specimen signifies: CD45RA+CCR7+. The CDR3 loop reads CASSYDLTVTSGANVLTF. Read as DNA, the sequence is TGTGCCAGCAGCTACGATTTGACAGTAACATCTGGGGCCAACGTCCTGACTTTC.